A selection of T cell receptor beta chains follows, all from one sample in a study of cytomegalovirus exposure and HLA in healthy donors. Libraries were prepared by immunoSEQ multiplex PCR; TCRdb keeps only in-frame clonotypes and omits some of them. This sample has around 140,000 clones, with 66% found just once. The sequenced sample was PBMCs. These receptors came from a woman aged 55-69 years in good health and CMV-seronegative. Each CDR3 is given with its conserved first and last residue. D genes are given only for firm matches. Clone size appears in some rows only: once, few, many, or a class for an expanded clone.

V	J	D	size	CDR3	DNA
TRBV5-1	TRBJ2-7	TRBD2	few	CASRTNSGSSYEQYF	TGCGCCAGCAGAACTAATAGCGGGAGCTCCTACGAGCAGTACTTC
TRBV6-1	TRBJ2-5	.	.	CASSELTGNQETQYF	TGTGCCAGCAGTGAGCTTACAGGGAATCAAGAGACCCAGTACTTC
TRBV6-6	TRBJ1-1	.	.	CASSYSQVQTEAFF	TGTGCCAGCAGTTACTCGCAGGTCCAAACTGAAGCTTTCTTT
TRBV11-1	TRBJ1-1	.	.	CASSLRPNSVTEAFF	TGTGCCAGCAGCTTACGCCCCAATTCGGTTACTGAAGCTTTCTTT
TRBV7-2	TRBJ1-5	.	.	CASSRFGRDQPQHF	TGTGCCAGCAGCCGTTTCGGCAGGGATCAGCCCCAGCATTTT
TRBV5-1	TRBJ2-5	.	few	CASSAGAPQETQYF	TGCGCCAGCAGTGCGGGTGCACCTCAAGAGACCCAGTACTTC
TRBV6-5	TRBJ2-1	TRBD2	.	CASSYPLASGGGEQFF	TGTGCCAGCAGTTACCCGCTGGCTAGCGGGGGCGGTGAGCAGTTCTTC
TRBV6-1	TRBJ2-6	.	.	CASSLTGSGANVLTF	TGTGCCAGCAGTTTGACAGGCTCTGGGGCCAACGTCCTGACTTTC
TRBV19	TRBJ2-1	.	.	CASKKGANEQFF	TGTGCCAGTAAGAAAGGGGCCAATGAGCAGTTCTTC
TRBV29-1	TRBJ2-5	.	.	CSVGQGQETQYF	TGCAGCGTTGGTCAGGGCCAAGAGACCCAGTACTTC
TRBV7-6	TRBJ2-3	TRBD2	.	CASSWSGGWEDTQYF	TGTGCCAGCAGCTGGAGCGGGGGCTGGGAAGATACGCAGTATTTT
TRBV28	TRBJ1-3	TRBD1	.	CASSLRLLTGRSGNTIYF	TGTGCCAGCAGTTTAAGACTACTGACAGGGAGGAGTGGAAACACCATATATTTT
TRBV6-1	TRBJ2-1	.	.	CASSEVRLGQFF	TGTGCCAGCAGTGAAGTCAGGTTAGGGCAGTTCTTC
TRBV6-4	TRBJ1-1	.	once	CASSPGAGNTEAFF	TGTGCCAGCAGTCCAGGGGCGGGGAACACTGAAGCTTTCTTT
TRBV7-2	TRBJ1-4	.	.	CASSQGGTNEKLFF	TGTGCCAGCAGCCAGGGTGGGACTAATGAAAAACTGTTTTTT
TRBV7-2	TRBJ2-3	.	once	CASSLAGASTDTQYF	TGTGCCAGCAGCTTAGCGGGGGCTAGCACAGATACGCAGTATTTT
TRBV6-5	TRBJ2-7	.	.	CASTEGGSRHEQYF	TGTGCCAGCACCGAAGGGGGTTCCCGCCACGAGCAGTACTTC
TRBV6-5	TRBJ2-1	TRBD2	.	CASSYTSGRAWGEQFF	TGTGCCAGCAGTTACACTAGCGGGAGGGCATGGGGGGAGCAGTTCTTC
TRBV18	TRBJ2-7	.	.	CASSTGLYEQYF	TGTGCCAGCTCGACAGGCCTTTACGAGCAGTACTTC
TRBV7-2	TRBJ2-3	TRBD2	.	CASTRLAGGGTQYF	TGTGCCAGCACCAGACTAGCGGGGGGTGGTACGCAGTATTTT
TRBV10-3	TRBJ2-4	TRBD2	.	CAISDQAGGRENIQYF	TGTGCCATCAGTGATCAAGCGGGAGGGAGAGAAAACATTCAGTACTTC
TRBV28	TRBJ2-1	TRBD2	once	CASSSGSSYNEQFF	TGTGCCAGCAGTAGCGGGAGCTCCTACAATGAGCAGTTCTTC
TRBV11-2	TRBJ2-1	TRBD2	few	CASSLGGGRGYNEQFF	TGTGCCAGCAGCTTAGGGGGGGGGAGGGGTTACAATGAGCAGTTCTTC
TRBV5-4	TRBJ1-2	.	few	CASSLSRSYGYTF	TGTGCCAGCAGCTTGTCCAGATCCTATGGCTACACCTTC
TRBV7-3	TRBJ2-2	TRBD1	.	CASSSGQGAGGELFF	TGTGCCAGCAGCTCGGGACAGGGGGCCGGCGGGGAGCTGTTTTTT
TRBV29-1	TRBJ1-6	TRBD1	once	CSVQLLGTEYNSPLHF	TGCAGCGTTCAACTTCTAGGGACAGAATATAATTCACCCCTCCACTTT
TRBV2	TRBJ1-2	TRBD1	.	CASKPGQLYGYTF	TGTGCCAGCAAGCCGGGACAGCTCTATGGCTACACCTTC
TRBV7-9	TRBJ2-7	.	few	CASSFSAARQVHEQYF	TGTGCCAGCAGCTTTTCCGCCGCAAGACAGGTACATGAGCAGTACTTC
TRBV28	TRBJ1-2	TRBD1	few	CASSIITGGSVYGYTF	TGTGCCAGCAGCATCATAACAGGGGGCTCAGTCTATGGCTACACCTTC
TRBV6-1	TRBJ2-2	TRBD1	.	CASSEGTGYTGELFF	TGTGCCAGCAGTGAGGGGACAGGGTACACCGGGGAGCTGTTTTTT
TRBV5-4	TRBJ2-5	.	.	CASSLGSGQETQYF	TGTGCCAGCAGCTTGGGTAGCGGCCAAGAGACCCAGTACTTC
TRBV7-2	TRBJ2-7	.	.	CASSLGGSQPYEQYF	TGTGCCAGCAGCTTAGGAGGGAGCCAGCCCTACGAGCAGTACTTC
TRBV2	TRBJ1-2	.	.	CASSEAGTSGGYTF	TGTGCCAGCAGTGAAGCTGGCACCTCGGGAGGCTACACCTTC
TRBV6-9	TRBJ2-7	TRBD1	.	CASRNRGYEQYF	TGTGCCAGCAGGAACAGGGGTTACGAGCAGTACTTC
TRBV29-1	TRBJ1-2	.	.	CSVSGKTRYGYTF	TGCAGCGTGTCAGGGAAGACTAGGTATGGCTACACCTTC
TRBV7-2	TRBJ2-1	TRBD1	once	CASSLVRTGGLTYNEQFF	TGTGCCAGCAGCTTAGTCAGGACAGGGGGCCTAACCTACAATGAGCAGTTCTTC
TRBV9	TRBJ2-7	TRBD2	.	CASSVEVSGTYEQYF	TGTGCCAGCAGCGTAGAGGTTAGCGGGACCTACGAGCAGTACTTC
TRBV6-5	TRBJ1-2	.	.	CASSEAIRNGYTF	TGTGCCAGCAGTGAAGCGATTCGGAATGGCTACACCTTC
TRBV28	TRBJ1-5	.	.	CASSLTGRFNQPQHF	TGTGCCAGCAGTTTAACAGGGCGATTCAATCAGCCCCAGCATTTT
TRBV27	TRBJ2-7	.	few	CASSLERGKAAEQYF	TGTGCCAGCAGTTTAGAGAGAGGCAAGGCCGCCGAGCAGTACTTC
TRBV7-2	TRBJ2-3	TRBD2	.	CASSLDLGGGNTDTQYF	TGTGCCAGCAGCTTAGATCTGGGGGGAGGGAACACAGATACGCAGTATTTT
TRBV4-2	TRBJ2-5	TRBD2	.	CASSPQLTSGVGSGQETQYF	TGTGCCAGCAGCCCCCAATTAACTAGCGGAGTGGGATCCGGCCAAGAGACCCAGTACTTC
TRBV2	TRBJ2-2	TRBD2	few	CASSEALPSGAGGELFF	TGTGCCAGCAGTGAAGCGCTTCCTAGCGGGGCGGGCGGGGAGCTGTTTTTT
TRBV10-3	TRBJ2-3	TRBD1	.	CAAKQGVTDTQYF	TGTGCCGCCAAACAGGGGGTCACAGATACGCAGTATTTT
TRBV5-8	TRBJ2-1	.	.	CASSDFQGSSYNEQFF	TGTGCCAGCAGCGACTTTCAGGGAAGCTCCTACAATGAGCAGTTCTTC
TRBV5-4	TRBJ1-1	.	.	CASGRPPMNTEAFF	TGTGCCAGCGGCAGGCCTCCCATGAACACTGAAGCTTTCTTT
TRBV28	TRBJ1-1	.	once	CASSLDGDEAFF	TGTGCCAGCAGTCTTGACGGAGATGAAGCTTTCTTT
TRBV14	TRBJ2-3	.	.	CASSPGTLPDTQYF	TGTGCCAGCAGCCCTGGGACTTTGCCAGATACGCAGTATTTT
TRBV28	TRBJ2-7	.	.	CASRPDSYEQYF	TGTGCCAGCAGGCCAGATTCCTACGAGCAGTACTTC
TRBV19	TRBJ2-1	.	once	CASRADNEQFF	TGTGCCAGTAGGGCGGACAATGAGCAGTTCTTC
TRBV5-1	TRBJ2-7	.	.	CASSPNGPTYEQYF	TGCGCCAGCAGCCCGAATGGGCCTACCTACGAGCAGTACTTC
TRBV5-1	TRBJ2-1	.	once	CASRTEGGLNEQFF	TGCGCCAGCAGAACGGAGGGAGGCCTCAATGAGCAGTTCTTC
TRBV7-2	TRBJ2-7	TRBD2	.	CASSNLAGAYEQYF	TGTGCCAGCAGCAACCTAGCGGGAGCCTACGAGCAGTACTTC
TRBV7-9	TRBJ2-1	TRBD1	few	CSSSFVGLIGGTNEQFF	TGTTCCAGCAGCTTTGTGGGCCTCATAGGGGGCACCAATGAGCAGTTCTTC
TRBV5-5	TRBJ2-4	TRBD1	.	CASSLQGQDIQYF	TGTGCCAGCAGCTTGCAAGGACAGGACATTCAGTACTTC
TRBV5-4	TRBJ1-2	.	.	CASTLGEGANYGYTF	TGTGCCAGCACTCTGGGGGAGGGAGCTAACTATGGCTACACCTTC
TRBV7-6	TRBJ2-5	TRBD2	.	CASSSPTSVETQYF	TGTGCCAGCAGCTCCCCGACTAGCGTGGAGACCCAGTACTTC
TRBV7-2	TRBJ2-3	.	.	CASSLALGLAGKTDTQYF	TGTGCCAGCAGCTTAGCGCTAGGGCTAGCTGGGAAGACAGATACGCAGTATTTT